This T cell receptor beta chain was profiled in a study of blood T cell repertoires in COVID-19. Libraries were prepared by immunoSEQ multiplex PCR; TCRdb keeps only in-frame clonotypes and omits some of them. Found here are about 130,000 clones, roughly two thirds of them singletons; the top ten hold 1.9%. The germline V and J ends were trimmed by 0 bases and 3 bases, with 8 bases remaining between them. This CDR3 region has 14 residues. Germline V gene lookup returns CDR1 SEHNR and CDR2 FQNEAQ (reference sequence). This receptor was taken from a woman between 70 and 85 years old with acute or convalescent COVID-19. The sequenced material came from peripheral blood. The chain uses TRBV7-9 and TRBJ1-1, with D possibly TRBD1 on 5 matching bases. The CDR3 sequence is CASSLARGDTEAFF. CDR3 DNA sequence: TGTGCCAGCAGCTTAGCCCGGGGGGACACTGAAGCTTTCTTT. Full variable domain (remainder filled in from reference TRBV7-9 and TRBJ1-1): DTGVSQNPRHKITKRGQNVTFRCDPISEHNRLYWYRQTLGQGPEFLTYFQNEAQLEKSRLLSDRFSAERPKGSFSTLEIQRTEQGDSAMYLCASSLARGDTEAFFGQGTRLTVV.